This TCR delta chain stems from a study of γδ T cells in repeated Plasmodium falciparum infection. About the study: Timepoints: baseline, immediately before selected infections, and 21 days after every infection. Some Malian samples span acute malaria episodes; others come from no-transmission periods.

TCRdb re-called clones from the multiplex PCR reads using CATT. Altogether roughly 93,000 delta-chain clones are present, more than 0.85% being singletons, with the ten largest covering 9.6%. This clone came up many times. The protein TCRdb lists belongs to a much larger clone and differs from this DNA's translation at residue 15, which points to a read error; the protein shown is made from the DNA. What was sequenced was gamma-delta T cells from blood. This clonotype was obtained from a pool of human donors (malaria-infected and uninfected, not separated).

The CDR3 DNA reads as TGTGCCTGTGACACCGTACTGGGAACGAACCTGACAGCACAACCCTTCTTT. Translated: CACDTVLGTNLTAQPFF. The J gene has no call, while the V gene is TRDV2; TRDD3 reflects the table's D call only, with no check against the DNA. The CDR3 covers 17 residues. Germline values: CDR1 GEAIGNYY, CDR2 EKD.